These 3 T cell receptor beta chains share one sample of origin, sequenced in a study of cytomegalovirus exposure and HLA in healthy donors. The PCR contained 60 Vbeta and 13 Jbeta primers. This table comes from immunoSEQ multiplex PCR, and its TCRdb copy is limited to in-frame clones, with some not included. The sample lists 130,000 or so clones; over 65% were seen once. Material: PBMCs. These receptors came from a woman aged 40-49 years in good health and CMV-seropositive.

The genes are TRBV27 and TRBJ1-2; D not certain. The germline V gene has CDR1 MNHEY and CDR2 SMNVEV (reference sequence). This CDR3 contains 15 residues. V lost 3 bases and J lost 5, with 16 bases in between. CDR3 in amino acids: CASSLDRGAGYGYTF. In DNA, the CDR3 is TGTGCCAGCAGTTTGGACCGGGGAGCGGGGTATGGCTACACCTTC.

This rearrangement joins TRBV19 to TRBJ2-2; D not resolved. This CDR3 has 14 amino acids. Germline values: CDR1 LNHDA, CDR2 SQIVND (reference sequence). Trimming took 5 bases from V and 4 from J, leaving 11 bases between them. In nucleotides, the CDR3 is TGTGCCAGTAGTTCTGACTCAGCCACCGGGGAGCTGTTTTTT. Protein sequence: CASSSDSATGELFF. Filled out from reference TRBV19 and TRBJ2-2, the complete variable domain reads DGGITQSPKYLFRKEGQNVTLSCEQNLNHDAMYWYRQDPGQGLRLIYYSQIVNDFQKGDIAEGYSVSREKKESFPLTVTSAQKNPTAFYLCASSSDSATGELFFGEGSRLTVL.

The chain links TRBV9 to TRBJ1-3; D gene ambiguous. The CDR3 is made up of 15 amino acids. Per germline, CDR1 SGDLS and CDR2 YYNGEE. V lost 0 bases to trimming and J lost 0 bases, with 7 bases between them. CDR3 region: CASSVERSSGNTIYF. The CDR3 DNA reads TGTGCCAGCAGCGTAGAGAGGTCCTCTGGAAACACCATATATTTT.